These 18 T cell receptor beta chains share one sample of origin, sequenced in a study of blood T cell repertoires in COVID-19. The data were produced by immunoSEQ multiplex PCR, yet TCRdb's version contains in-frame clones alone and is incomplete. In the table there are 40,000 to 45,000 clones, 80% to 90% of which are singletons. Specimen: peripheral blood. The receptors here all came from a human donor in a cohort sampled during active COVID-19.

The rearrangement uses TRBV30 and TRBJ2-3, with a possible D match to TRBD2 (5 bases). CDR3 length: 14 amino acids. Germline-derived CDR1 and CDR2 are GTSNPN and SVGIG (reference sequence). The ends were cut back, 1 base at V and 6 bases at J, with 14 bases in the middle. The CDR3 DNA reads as TGTGCCTGGAGTGGAGGGAGATTGCGGGATACGCAGTATTTT. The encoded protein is CAWSGGRLRDTQYF.

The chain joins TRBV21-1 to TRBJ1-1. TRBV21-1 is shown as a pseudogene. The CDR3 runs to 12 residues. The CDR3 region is CASRPGDTEAFF. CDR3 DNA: TGTGCCAGTCGACCGGGGGACACTGAAGCTTTCTTT.

CDR3 sequence: CASSLSDRGYNSPLHF. Written as DNA, the CDR3 is TGTGCCAGCAGCTTATCCGACAGGGGATACAATTCACCCCTCCACTTT. V is TRBV7-9 and J is TRBJ1-6, with TRBD1 identical over 8 bases. Germline values: CDR1 SEHNR, CDR2 FQNEAQ (reference sequence). The CDR3 spans 16 residues. With 2 bases clipped from V and 7 bases from J, the junction kept 7 bases outside the gene matches.

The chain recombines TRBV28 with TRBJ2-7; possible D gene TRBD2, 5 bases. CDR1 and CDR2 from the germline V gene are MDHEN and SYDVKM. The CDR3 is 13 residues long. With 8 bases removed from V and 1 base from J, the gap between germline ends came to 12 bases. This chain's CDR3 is CASHRGGSYEQYF. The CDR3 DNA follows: TGTGCCAGCCACCGCGGAGGATCCTACGAGCAGTACTTC.

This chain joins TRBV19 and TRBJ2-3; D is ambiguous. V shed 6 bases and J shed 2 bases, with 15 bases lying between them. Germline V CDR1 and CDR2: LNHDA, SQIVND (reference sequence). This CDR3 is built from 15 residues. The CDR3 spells CASRPWQEYTDTQYF. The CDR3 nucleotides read TGTGCCAGTAGGCCCTGGCAGGAATACACAGATACGCAGTATTTT.

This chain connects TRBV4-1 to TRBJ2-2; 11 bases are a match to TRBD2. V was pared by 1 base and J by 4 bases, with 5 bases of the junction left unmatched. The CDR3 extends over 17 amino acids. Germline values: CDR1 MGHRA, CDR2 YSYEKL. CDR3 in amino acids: CASSQGSGGAVTGELFF. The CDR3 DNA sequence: TGCGCCAGCAGCCAAGGTAGCGGGGGGGCTGTCACCGGGGAGCTGTTTTTT.

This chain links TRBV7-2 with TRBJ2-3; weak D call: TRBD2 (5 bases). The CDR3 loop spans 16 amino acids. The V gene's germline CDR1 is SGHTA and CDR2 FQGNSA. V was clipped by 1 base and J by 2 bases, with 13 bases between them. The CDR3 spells CASSLVLRRSTDTQYF. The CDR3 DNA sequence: TGTGCCAGCAGCTTAGTCCTAAGGAGGTCCACAGATACGCAGTATTTT.

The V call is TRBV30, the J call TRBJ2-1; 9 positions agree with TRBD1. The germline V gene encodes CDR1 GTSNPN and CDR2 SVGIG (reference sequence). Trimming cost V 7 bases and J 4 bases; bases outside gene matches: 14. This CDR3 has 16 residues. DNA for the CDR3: TGTGCCTCAACCAAAACCGGGACAGGGTTTTACAATGAGCAGTTCTTC. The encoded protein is CASTKTGTGFYNEQFF.

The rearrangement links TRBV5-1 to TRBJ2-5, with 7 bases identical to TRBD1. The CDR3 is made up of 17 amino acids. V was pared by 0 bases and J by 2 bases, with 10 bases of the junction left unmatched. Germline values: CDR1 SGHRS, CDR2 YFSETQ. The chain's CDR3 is CASSLEQGFSTQETQYF. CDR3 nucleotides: TGCGCCAGCAGCTTGGAACAGGGGTTCTCTACGCAAGAGACCCAGTACTTC.

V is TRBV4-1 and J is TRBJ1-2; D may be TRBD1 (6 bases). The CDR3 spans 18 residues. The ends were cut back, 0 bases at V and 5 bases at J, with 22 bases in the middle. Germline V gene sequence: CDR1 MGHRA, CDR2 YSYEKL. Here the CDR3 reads CASSQEWLGGVPLYGYTF. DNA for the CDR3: TGCGCCAGCAGCCAAGAATGGTTAGGGGGGGTCCCCTTGTATGGCTACACCTTC.

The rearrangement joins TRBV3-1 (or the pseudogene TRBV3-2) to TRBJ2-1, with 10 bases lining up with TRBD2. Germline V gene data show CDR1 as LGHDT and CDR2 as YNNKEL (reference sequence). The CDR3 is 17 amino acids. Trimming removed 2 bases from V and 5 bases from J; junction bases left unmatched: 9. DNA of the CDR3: TGTGCCAGCAGCCAACCTTGGCTAGCGGGGGAGAACAATGAGCAGTTCTTC. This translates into CASSQPWLAGENNEQFF.

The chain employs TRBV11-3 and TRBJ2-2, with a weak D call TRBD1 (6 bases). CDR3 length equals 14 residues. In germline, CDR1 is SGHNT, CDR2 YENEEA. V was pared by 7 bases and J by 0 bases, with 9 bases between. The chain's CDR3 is CASTTGSNTGELFF. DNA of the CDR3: TGTGCCAGCACTACAGGGTCGAACACCGGGGAGCTGTTTTTT.

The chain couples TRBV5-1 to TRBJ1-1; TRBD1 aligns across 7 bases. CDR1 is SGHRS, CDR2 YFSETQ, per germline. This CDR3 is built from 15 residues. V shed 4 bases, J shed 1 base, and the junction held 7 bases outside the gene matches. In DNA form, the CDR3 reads TGCGCCAGCAGCGACTACAGGGGTACGAACACTGAAGCTTTCTTT. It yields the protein CASSDYRGTNTEAFF.

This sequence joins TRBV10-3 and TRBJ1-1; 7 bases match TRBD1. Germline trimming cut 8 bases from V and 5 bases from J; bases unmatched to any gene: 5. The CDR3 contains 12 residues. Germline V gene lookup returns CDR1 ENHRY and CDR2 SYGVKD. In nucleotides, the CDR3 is TGTGCCATCCAGAGACAGGGTACTGAAGCTTTCTTT. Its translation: CAIQRQGTEAFF.

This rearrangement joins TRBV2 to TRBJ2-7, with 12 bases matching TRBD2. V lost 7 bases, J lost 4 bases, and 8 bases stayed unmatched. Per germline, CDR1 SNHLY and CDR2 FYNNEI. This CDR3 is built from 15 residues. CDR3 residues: CASKRRTSGAYEQYF. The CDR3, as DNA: TGTGCCAGCAAACGAAGGACTAGCGGGGCTTACGAGCAGTACTTC.

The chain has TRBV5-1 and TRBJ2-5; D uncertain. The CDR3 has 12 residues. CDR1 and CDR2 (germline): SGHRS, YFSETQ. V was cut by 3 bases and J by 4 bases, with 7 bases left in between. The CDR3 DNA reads TGCGCCAGCAGCTACGGCGGAGAGACCCAGTACTTC. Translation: CASSYGGETQYF.

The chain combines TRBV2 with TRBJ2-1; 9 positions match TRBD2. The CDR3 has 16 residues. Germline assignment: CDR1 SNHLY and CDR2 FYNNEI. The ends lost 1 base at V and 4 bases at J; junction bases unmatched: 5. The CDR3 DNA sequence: TGTGCCAGCAGTGAAGTGCGACTAGCGGTGTACAATGAGCAGTTCTTC. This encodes CASSEVRLAVYNEQFF. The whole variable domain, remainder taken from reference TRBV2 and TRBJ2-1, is EPEVTQTPSHQVTQMGQEVILRCVPISNHLYFYWYRQILGQKVEFLVSFYNNEISEKSEIFDDQFSVERPDGSNFTLKIRSTKLEDSAMYFCASSEVRLAVYNEQFFGPGTRLTVL.

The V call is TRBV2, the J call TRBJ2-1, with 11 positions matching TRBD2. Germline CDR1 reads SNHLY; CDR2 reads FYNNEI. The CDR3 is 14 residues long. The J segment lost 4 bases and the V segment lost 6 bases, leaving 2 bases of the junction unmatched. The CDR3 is CASRLAGEYNEQFF. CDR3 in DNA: TGTGCCAGCAGACTAGCGGGGGAATACAATGAGCAGTTCTTC.